These T cell receptor beta chains were read from a single sample in a study of blood T cells in healthy people across ages. Using its own MiXCR run on the 5' RACE reads, TCRdb lists one record per CDR3 protein. This table holds more than 1,400,000 distinct CDR3 sequences, 42% found once. Sequencing was done on a sample of blood. The origin of the receptors is a woman aged 18-29 years in good health. CDR3s include the opening cysteine and the closing phenylalanine or tryptophan. A D gene is named only where the DNA matches it firmly. Clone sizes are given selectively: once, few, many, or a class where the clone is expanded.

j_gene: TRBJ2-7
d_gene: TRBD2
abundance: NA
v_gene: TRBV6-6
CDR3aa: CASSYDRGDPYEQYF
CDR3nt: TGTGCCAGCAGTTACGATCGGGGGGACCCCTACGAGCAGTACTTC

j_gene: TRBJ2-1
d_gene: NA
abundance: NA
v_gene: TRBV27
CDR3aa: CAGIEGNEQFF
CDR3nt: TGTGCCGGCATCGAGGGGAATGAGCAGTTCTTC

j_gene: TRBJ1-4
d_gene: TRBD1
abundance: few
v_gene: TRBV7-6
CDR3aa: CASSLAPTGLTNEKLFF
CDR3nt: TGTGCCAGCAGCTTAGCCCCGACAGGGTTGACTAATGAAAAACTGTTTTTT

j_gene: TRBJ1-2
d_gene: TRBD1
abundance: once
v_gene: TRBV3-1
CDR3aa: CASSQGAGTVGYTF
CDR3nt: TGTGCCAGCAGCCAAGGGGCTGGGACAGTCGGCTACACCTTC

j_gene: TRBJ2-3
d_gene: TRBD2
abundance: few
v_gene: TRBV20-1
CDR3aa: CSARGTSGGLDTQYF
CDR3nt: TGCAGTGCTAGAGGGACTAGCGGGGGGTTAGATACGCAGTATTTT

j_gene: TRBJ1-2
d_gene: NA
abundance: NA
v_gene: TRBV28
CDR3aa: CASSLAPGVGGYTF
CDR3nt: TGTGCCAGCAGTCTCGCCCCAGGGGTGGGGGGCTACACCTTC

j_gene: TRBJ1-5
d_gene: NA
abundance: NA
v_gene: TRBV3-1
CDR3aa: CASSQRVDQPQHF
CDR3nt: TGTGCCAGCAGCCAAAGGGTGGATCAGCCCCAGCATTTT

j_gene: TRBJ1-2
d_gene: TRBD1
abundance: NA
v_gene: TRBV20-1
CDR3aa: CSAAIGQGGSYGYTF
CDR3nt: TGCAGTGCTGCCATCGGACAGGGCGGTAGCTATGGCTACACCTTC

j_gene: TRBJ2-7
d_gene: TRBD1
abundance: few
v_gene: TRBV7-3
CDR3aa: CASSLTGTGSSYEQYF
CDR3nt: TGTGCCAGCAGCTTAACTGGGACAGGGAGCTCCTACGAGCAGTACTTC

j_gene: TRBJ2-3
d_gene: NA
abundance: NA
v_gene: TRBV20-1
CDR3aa: CSARPASNTDTQYF
CDR3nt: TGCAGTGCGCGACCCGCCTCAAACACAGATACGCAGTATTTT

j_gene: TRBJ2-3
d_gene: NA
abundance: NA
v_gene: TRBV6-5
CDR3aa: CATRTATLDTQYF
CDR3nt: TGTGCCACCCGGACAGCCACTTTAGATACGCAGTATTTT

j_gene: TRBJ1-1
d_gene: NA
abundance: NA
v_gene: TRBV20-1
CDR3aa: CSAQQFNTEAFF
CDR3nt: TGCAGTGCTCAGCAGTTTAACACTGAAGCTTTCTTT

j_gene: TRBJ2-7
d_gene: NA
abundance: few
v_gene: TRBV5-1
CDR3aa: CASSTRATYEQYF
CDR3nt: TGCGCCAGCAGCACCCGAGCCACCTACGAGCAGTACTTC

j_gene: TRBJ1-3
d_gene: NA
abundance: NA
v_gene: TRBV2
CDR3aa: CASSPKGTPSGNTIYF
CDR3nt: TGTGCCAGCAGCCCTAAAGGGACACCCTCTGGAAACACCATATATTTT

j_gene: TRBJ1-1
d_gene: TRBD1
abundance: NA
v_gene: TRBV5-1
CDR3aa: CASSLEAGGLDTEAFF
CDR3nt: TGCGCCAGCAGCTTGGAGGCAGGGGGCTTAGACACTGAAGCTTTCTTT

j_gene: TRBJ1-2
d_gene: TRBD1
abundance: few
v_gene: TRBV4-2
CDR3aa: CASSLTAGQLDYGYTF
CDR3nt: TGTGCCAGCAGTCTTACGGCGGGACAGTTGGACTATGGCTACACCTTC

j_gene: TRBJ2-3
d_gene: NA
abundance: few
v_gene: TRBV6-5
CDR3aa: CASSYSIGGASDTQYF
CDR3nt: TGTGCCAGCAGTTACTCGATAGGGGGGGCATCAGATACGCAGTATTTT

j_gene: TRBJ2-5
d_gene: TRBD2
abundance: NA
v_gene: TRBV3-1
CDR3aa: CASSRASGRQETQYF
CDR3nt: TGTGCCAGCAGCCGGGCTAGCGGGAGGCAAGAGACCCAGTACTTC

j_gene: TRBJ1-1
d_gene: NA
abundance: few
v_gene: TRBV12-3/TRBV12-4
CDR3aa: CASSDRIIAPTEAFF
CDR3nt: TGTGCCAGCAGCGATAGGATTATCGCCCCCACTGAAGCTTTCTTT

j_gene: TRBJ2-5
d_gene: NA
abundance: NA
v_gene: TRBV5-1
CDR3aa: CASSWNQGWETQYF
CDR3nt: TGCGCCAGCAGCTGGAACCAGGGGTGGGAGACCCAGTACTTC

j_gene: TRBJ2-7
d_gene: NA
abundance: NA
v_gene: TRBV21-1
CDR3aa: CASSKGVAGGPDEQYF
CDR3nt: TGTGCCAGCAGCAAAGGGGTAGCGGGGGGGCCGGATGAGCAGTACTTC

j_gene: TRBJ1-4
d_gene: NA
abundance: few
v_gene: TRBV4-1
CDR3aa: CASSQVHYSGGGSVTTNEKLFF
CDR3nt: TGCGCCAGCAGCCAAGTGCATTATTCGGGCGGGGGATCCGTAACAACTAATGAAAAACTGTTTTTT

j_gene: TRBJ2-1
d_gene: TRBD1
abundance: NA
v_gene: TRBV15
CDR3aa: CATTPGQGYNEQFF
CDR3nt: TGTGCCACAACTCCGGGACAGGGGTACAATGAGCAGTTCTTC

j_gene: TRBJ2-3
d_gene: TRBD1
abundance: NA
v_gene: TRBV7-3
CDR3aa: CASSLDRDSDTQYF
CDR3nt: TGTGCCAGCAGCCTGGACAGGGATTCGGATACGCAGTATTTT

j_gene: TRBJ2-7
d_gene: NA
abundance: few
v_gene: TRBV4-2
CDR3aa: CASSQAGLSSYEQYF
CDR3nt: TGTGCCAGCAGCCAAGCGGGGTTAAGCTCCTACGAGCAGTACTTC

j_gene: TRBJ1-6
d_gene: NA
abundance: few
v_gene: TRBV6-5
CDR3aa: CASSSPGLYNSPLHF
CDR3nt: TGTGCCAGCAGTTCGCCGGGCCTTTATAATTCACCCCTCCACTTT

j_gene: TRBJ2-3
d_gene: NA
abundance: NA
v_gene: TRBV20-1
CDR3aa: CSAGPRPADTQYF
CDR3nt: TGCAGTGCTGGCCCCCGCCCTGCAGATACGCAGTATTTT

j_gene: TRBJ2-1
d_gene: TRBD2
abundance: once
v_gene: TRBV6-6
CDR3aa: CASSYASRGGNKEQFF
CDR3nt: TGTGCCAGCAGTTACGCCTCACGGGGAGGGAACAAGGAGCAGTTCTTC

j_gene: TRBJ2-3
d_gene: NA
abundance: NA
v_gene: TRBV28
CDR3aa: CASSPGLPDTQYF
CDR3nt: TGTGCCAGCAGTCCCGGACTACCAGATACGCAGTATTTT

j_gene: TRBJ2-1
d_gene: TRBD1
abundance: few
v_gene: TRBV9
CDR3aa: CASSVASQGAGEQFF
CDR3nt: TGTGCCAGCAGCGTAGCTAGCCAGGGGGCTGGTGAGCAGTTCTTC

j_gene: TRBJ2-7
d_gene: NA
abundance: NA
v_gene: TRBV6-5
CDR3aa: CASSYRWGTGAIGTSVEQYF
CDR3nt: TGTGCCAGCAGTTACCGATGGGGGACAGGGGCCATTGGGACTAGCGTCGAGCAGTACTTC

j_gene: TRBJ2-3
d_gene: TRBD2
abundance: NA
v_gene: TRBV5-1
CDR3aa: CASMTSGSGIHTQYF
CDR3nt: TGCGCCAGCATGACTAGCGGGAGTGGAATACATACGCAGTATTTT

j_gene: TRBJ2-5
d_gene: TRBD2
abundance: NA
v_gene: TRBV5-1
CDR3aa: CASSRTSGGLETQYF
CDR3nt: TGCGCCAGCAGCCGGACTAGCGGGGGGCTAGAGACCCAGTACTTC

j_gene: TRBJ1-6
d_gene: TRBD1
abundance: NA
v_gene: TRBV2
CDR3aa: CASSEANRGPPLHF
CDR3nt: TGTGCCAGCAGTGAAGCCAACAGGGGTCCACCCCTCCACTTT

j_gene: TRBJ2-3
d_gene: TRBD2
abundance: few
v_gene: TRBV20-1
CDR3aa: CSAALAGKASTDTQYF
CDR3nt: TGCAGTGCGGCACTAGCGGGAAAGGCTAGCACAGATACGCAGTATTTT

j_gene: TRBJ2-1
d_gene: NA
abundance: NA
v_gene: TRBV20-1
CDR3aa: CSASSPGTPDNEQFF
CDR3nt: TGCAGTGCTAGCTCCCCAGGCACGCCTGACAATGAGCAGTTCTTC

j_gene: TRBJ1-1
d_gene: TRBD1
abundance: NA
v_gene: TRBV6-5
CDR3aa: CASSTLTGENTEAFF
CDR3nt: TGTGCCAGCAGTACCCTGACAGGGGAGAACACTGAAGCTTTCTTT

j_gene: TRBJ2-1
d_gene: NA
abundance: few
v_gene: TRBV7-9
CDR3aa: CASRELHEQFF
CDR3nt: TGTGCCAGCAGAGAACTGCATGAGCAGTTCTTC

j_gene: TRBJ1-2
d_gene: TRBD1
abundance: NA
v_gene: TRBV12-3/TRBV12-4
CDR3aa: CASSWTGTGGTF
CDR3nt: TGTGCCAGCAGCTGGACCGGGACAGGGGGCACCTTC

j_gene: TRBJ2-2
d_gene: NA
abundance: NA
v_gene: TRBV27
CDR3aa: CASSWGLRGGELFF
CDR3nt: TGTGCCAGCAGTTGGGGCTTGCGGGGCGGGGAGCTGTTTTTT

j_gene: TRBJ2-3
d_gene: NA
abundance: NA
v_gene: TRBV5-1
CDR3aa: CASSLAGVGTDTQYF
CDR3nt: TGCGCCAGCAGCTTGGCAGGCGTAGGGACAGATACGCAGTATTTT